A selection of T cell receptor beta chains follows, all from one sample in a study of blood T cell repertoires in COVID-19. Profiled with immunoSEQ multiplex PCR; TCRdb holds only in-frame clones, not every one. The sample shows 250,000 to 300,000 clones, approximately 87% of them seen only once. Sequencing was done on a sample of peripheral blood. The receptors originated from a woman aged 40 to 49 who had recovered from COVID-19. CDR3s include the opening cysteine and the closing phenylalanine or tryptophan. A D gene is named only where the DNA matches it firmly. Clone size is shown for a subset of rows, as once, few, many or a class of expanded clone.

v_gene	abundance	j_gene	d_gene	CDR3nt	CDR3aa
TRBV3-1/TRBV3-2	.	TRBJ2-5	.	TGTGCCAGCAGCCAAGGGCCTAGCGAAGAGACCCAGTACTTC	CASSQGPSEETQYF
TRBV6-5	.	TRBJ2-5	.	TGTGCCAGCAGGTTGGACACGCTACAAGAGACCCAGTACTTC	CASRLDTLQETQYF
TRBV18	.	TRBJ1-6	TRBD1	TGTGCCAGCTCAGGGGCCGGGACAGATAATTCACCCCTCCACTTT	CASSGAGTDNSPLHF
TRBV10-3	.	TRBJ1-2	TRBD1	TGTGCCATCAGTGAGTCTGGCAGGGGGCTGAGAGGCTACACCTTC	CAISESGRGLRGYTF
TRBV27	.	TRBJ2-3	.	TGTGCCAGCAACGGAGCATATACGCAGTATTTT	CASNGAYTQYF
TRBV5-4	few	TRBJ2-7	.	TGTGCCAGCAGCAGGGACTCTAACACTTACGAGCAGTACTTC	CASSRDSNTYEQYF
TRBV6-8	.	TRBJ2-3	TRBD2	TGTGCCAGCAGCCCGGGACTAGCGGGGGTCATTTGCACAGATACGCAGTATTTT	CASSPGLAGVICTDTQYF
TRBV6-5	.	TRBJ1-1	.	TGTGCCAGCAGATCACCCGCAGGGGTCACTGAAGCTTTCTTT	CASRSPAGVTEAFF
TRBV7-3	few	TRBJ1-2	.	TGTGCCAGCAGCTCCGATGAAACTGATGGCTACACCTTC	CASSSDETDGYTF
TRBV7-8	.	TRBJ2-5	.	TGTGCCAGCAGCTTAGGTCTTGGGGACATTCAAGAGACCCAGTACTTC	CASSLGLGDIQETQYF
TRBV5-1	.	TRBJ2-1	.	TGCGCCAGCAGCTTCGACGGGGGGACAATTCGCGGGCAGTTCTTC	CASSFDGGTIRGQFF
TRBV9	.	TRBJ2-7	TRBD1	TGTGCCAGCAGCGAGAGTACAGGGGGCTACGAGCAGTACTTC	CASSESTGGYEQYF
TRBV30	.	TRBJ2-3	TRBD2	TGTGCCTGGAGTGACTATGATAGACTAGCGGGGGGTCAAACTAGCACAGATACGCAGTATTTT	CAWSDYDRLAGGQTSTDTQYF